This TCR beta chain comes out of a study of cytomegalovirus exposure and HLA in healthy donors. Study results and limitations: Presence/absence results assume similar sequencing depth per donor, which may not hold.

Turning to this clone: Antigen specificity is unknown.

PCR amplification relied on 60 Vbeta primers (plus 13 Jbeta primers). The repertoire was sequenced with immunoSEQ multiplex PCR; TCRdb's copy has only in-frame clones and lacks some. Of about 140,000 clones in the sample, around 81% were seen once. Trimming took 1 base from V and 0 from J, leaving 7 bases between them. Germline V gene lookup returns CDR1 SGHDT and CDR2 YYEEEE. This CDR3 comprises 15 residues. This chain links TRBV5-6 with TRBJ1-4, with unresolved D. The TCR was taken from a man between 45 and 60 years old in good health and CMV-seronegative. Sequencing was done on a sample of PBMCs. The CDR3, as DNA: TGTGCCAGCAGCTTGTTATTCGCAACTAATGAAAAACTGTTTTTT. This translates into CASSLLFATNEKLFF.